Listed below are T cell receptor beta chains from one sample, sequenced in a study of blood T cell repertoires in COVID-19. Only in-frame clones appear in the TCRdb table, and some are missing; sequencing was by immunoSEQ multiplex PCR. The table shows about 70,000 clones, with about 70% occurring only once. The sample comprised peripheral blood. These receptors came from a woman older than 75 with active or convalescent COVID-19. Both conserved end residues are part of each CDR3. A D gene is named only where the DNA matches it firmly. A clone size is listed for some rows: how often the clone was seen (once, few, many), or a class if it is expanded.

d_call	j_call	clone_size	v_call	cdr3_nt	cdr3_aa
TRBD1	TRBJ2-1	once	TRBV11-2	TGTGCCAGCAGCTTCCGGGACAGGGGGCTAAATGAGCAGTTCTTC	CASSFRDRGLNEQFF
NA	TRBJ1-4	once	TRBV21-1	TGTGCCAGCAGCACCGACATACCTAATGAAAAACTGTTTTTT	CASSTDIPNEKLFF
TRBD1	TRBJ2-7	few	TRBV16	TGTGCCAGCAGCCTAACTCAGGGGGCAAAAGAGCAGTACTTC	CASSLTQGAKEQYF
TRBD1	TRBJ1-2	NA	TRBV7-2	TGTGCCAGCAGCTTGGGGACAGGGGATGGCTACACCTTC	CASSLGTGDGYTF
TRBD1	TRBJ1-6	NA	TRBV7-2	TGTGCCAGCGGTTCGACAGGGGCTAATTCACCCCTCCACTTT	CASGSTGANSPLHF
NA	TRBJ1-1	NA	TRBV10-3	TGTGCCATCAGTGCGGTACGGAAGGGACAAAAGAACACTGAAGCTTTCTTT	CAISAVRKGQKNTEAFF
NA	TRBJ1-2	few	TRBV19	TGTGCCAGTAGTATTTATATTGTCGGTCGTGGGCGCTACACCTTC	CASSIYIVGRGRYTF
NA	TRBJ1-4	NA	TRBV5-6	TGTGCCAGCAGCGTAACCCAGGGGAGGGATGAAAAACTGTTTTTT	CASSVTQGRDEKLFF
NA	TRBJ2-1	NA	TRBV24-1	TGTGCCACCAGTCCCTGGGGCGACAATGAGCAGTTCTTC	CATSPWGDNEQFF
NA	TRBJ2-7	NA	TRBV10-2	TGCGCCAGCAGTCCCTCCTCCTACGAGCAGTACTTC	CASSPSSYEQYF
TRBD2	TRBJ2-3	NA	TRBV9	TGTGCCAGCAGCGTAGTGGGACTAGGCGCAGATACGCAGTATTTT	CASSVVGLGADTQYF
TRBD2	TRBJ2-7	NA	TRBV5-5	TGTGCCAGCAGCCCGGGACTAGCGGGCCACGAGCAGTACTTC	CASSPGLAGHEQYF
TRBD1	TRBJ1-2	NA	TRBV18	TGTGCCAGCTCACCGGGGGGTCCGGGACAGACTAACTATGGCTACACCTTC	CASSPGGPGQTNYGYTF
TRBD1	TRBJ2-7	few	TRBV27	TGTGCCAGCAGTGCGACATACAGGGGCTACGAGCAGTACTTC	CASSATYRGYEQYF
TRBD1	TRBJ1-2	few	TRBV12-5	TGTGCTAGTGTTCAAATCCCGGGACAGGGCGGCTATGGCTACACCTTC	CASVQIPGQGGYGYTF
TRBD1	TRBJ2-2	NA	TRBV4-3	TGCGCCAGCAGCCAAGAAACAGGGGCTAACACCGGGGAGCTGTTTTTT	CASSQETGANTGELFF
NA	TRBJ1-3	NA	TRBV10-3	TGTGCCACCCGGATCAGAGGGTTCGGAAACACCATATATTTT	CATRIRGFGNTIYF
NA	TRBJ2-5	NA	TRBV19	TGTGCCAGTAGCGCAGGGTGGGAGACCCAGTACTTC	CASSAGWETQYF
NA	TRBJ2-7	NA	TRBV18	TGTGCCAGCTCACCCTACTGGAGGGTGGGGGTCTACGAGCAGTACTTC	CASSPYWRVGVYEQYF